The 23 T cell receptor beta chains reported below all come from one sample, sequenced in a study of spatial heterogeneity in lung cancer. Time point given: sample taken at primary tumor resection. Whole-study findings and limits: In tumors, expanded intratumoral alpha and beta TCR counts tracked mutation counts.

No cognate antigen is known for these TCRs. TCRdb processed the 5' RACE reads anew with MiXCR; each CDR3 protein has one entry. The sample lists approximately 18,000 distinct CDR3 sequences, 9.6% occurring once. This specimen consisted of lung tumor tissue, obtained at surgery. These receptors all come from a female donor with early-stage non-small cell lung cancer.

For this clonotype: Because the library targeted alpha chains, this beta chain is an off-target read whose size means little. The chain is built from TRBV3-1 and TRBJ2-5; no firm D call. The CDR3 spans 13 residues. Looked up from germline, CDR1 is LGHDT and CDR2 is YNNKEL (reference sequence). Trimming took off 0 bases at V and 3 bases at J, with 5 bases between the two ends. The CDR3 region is CASSQDVEETQYF. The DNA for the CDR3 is TGTGCCAGCAGCCAAGATGTGGAAGAGACCCAGTACTTC.

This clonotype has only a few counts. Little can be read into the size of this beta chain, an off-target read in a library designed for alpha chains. CDR3 coding DNA: TGTGCCACCAGCAGGGACACTCAAGAGACCCAGTACTTC. This sequence encodes CATSRDTQETQYF. The rearrangement uses TRBV15 and TRBJ2-5; D is possibly TRBD1 (5 bases). Germline V gene lookup returns CDR1 LNHNV and CDR2 YYDKDF (reference sequence). The germline V and J ends were trimmed by 3 bases and 2 bases, with 7 bases remaining between them. The CDR3 extends over 13 amino acids.

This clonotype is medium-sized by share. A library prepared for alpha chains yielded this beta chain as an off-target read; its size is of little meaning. CDR3 residues: CSASEGANQPQHF. The CDR3 DNA follows: TGCAGTGCTTCCGAGGGGGCCAATCAGCCCCAGCATTTT. V is TRBV20-1 and J is TRBJ1-5, with TRBD1 identical over 7 bases. CDR1 DFQATT and CDR2 SNEGSKA come from the germline V gene (reference sequence). V lost 5 bases and J lost 3; bases outside the gene matches: 4. There are 13 residues in the CDR3.

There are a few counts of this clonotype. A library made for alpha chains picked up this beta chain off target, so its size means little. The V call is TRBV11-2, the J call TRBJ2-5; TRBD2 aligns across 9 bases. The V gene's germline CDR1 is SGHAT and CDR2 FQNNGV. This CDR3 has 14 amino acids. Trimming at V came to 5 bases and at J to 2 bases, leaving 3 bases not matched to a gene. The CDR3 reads CASSTAGGQETQYF. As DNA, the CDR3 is TGTGCCAGCAGCACCGCGGGGGGGCAAGAGACCCAGTACTTC.

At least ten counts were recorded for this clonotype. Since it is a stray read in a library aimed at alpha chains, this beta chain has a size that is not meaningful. CDR3 sequence (DNA): TGTGCCACCAGTGCCGACTCCCCTGGCGCAGATACGCAGTATTTT. This translates into CATSADSPGADTQYF. V gene TRBV24-1 combines with J gene TRBJ2-3; D remains ambiguous. V lost 5 bases and J lost 4, with 15 bases in between. CDR3 length: 15 amino acids. CDR1 is KGHDR and CDR2 is SFDVKD in the germline V gene.

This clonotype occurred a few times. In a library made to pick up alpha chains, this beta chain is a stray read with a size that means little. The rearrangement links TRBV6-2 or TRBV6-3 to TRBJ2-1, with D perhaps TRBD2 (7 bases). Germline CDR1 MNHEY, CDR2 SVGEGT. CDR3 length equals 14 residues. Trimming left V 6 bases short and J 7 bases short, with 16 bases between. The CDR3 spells CASSRGARVNEQFF. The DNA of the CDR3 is TGTGCCAGCAGCCGGGGGGCCCGGGTAAATGAGCAGTTCTTC.

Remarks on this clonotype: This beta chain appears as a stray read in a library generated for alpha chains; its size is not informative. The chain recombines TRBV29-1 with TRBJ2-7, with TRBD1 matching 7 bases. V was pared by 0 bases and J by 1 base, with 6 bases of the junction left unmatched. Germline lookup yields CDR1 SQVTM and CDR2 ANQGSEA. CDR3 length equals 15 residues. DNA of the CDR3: TGCAGCGTTGAAGATTTCACAGGGGAGTCCTACGAGCAGTACTTC. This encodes CSVEDFTGESYEQYF.

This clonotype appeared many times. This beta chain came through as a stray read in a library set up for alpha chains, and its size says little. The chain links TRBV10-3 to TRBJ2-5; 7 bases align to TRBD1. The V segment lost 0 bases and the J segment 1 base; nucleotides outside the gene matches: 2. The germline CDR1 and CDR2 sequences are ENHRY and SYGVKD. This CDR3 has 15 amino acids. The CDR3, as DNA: TGTGCCATCAGTGAGTCAGGGGGCCCCCAAGAGACCCAGTACTTC. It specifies CAISESGGPQETQYF.

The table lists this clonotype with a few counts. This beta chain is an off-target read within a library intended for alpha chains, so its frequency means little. CDR3 sequence: CASSGGQGTSGYTF. CDR3 sequence (DNA): TGTGCCAGCAGTGGAGGACAGGGGACGAGTGGCTACACCTTC. J is TRBJ1-2 and V is TRBV25-1; 9 positions match TRBD1. Germline trimming cut 4 bases from V and 7 bases from J; bases unmatched to any gene: 7. This CDR3 region has 14 residues. Germline V lookup: CDR1 MGHDK, CDR2 SYGVNS.

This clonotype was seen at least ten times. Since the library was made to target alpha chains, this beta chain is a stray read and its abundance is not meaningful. CDR3 sequence reads: CATLRTGEETQYF. CDR3 coding DNA: TGTGCCACCCTACGGACAGGAGAAGAGACCCAGTACTTC. This rearrangement joins TRBV15 to TRBJ2-5; 7 bases are a match to TRBD1. The length of the CDR3 is 13 residues. Trimming cost V 8 bases and J 3 bases; bases outside gene matches: 6. Germline V gene data show CDR1 as LNHNV and CDR2 as YYDKDF (reference sequence).

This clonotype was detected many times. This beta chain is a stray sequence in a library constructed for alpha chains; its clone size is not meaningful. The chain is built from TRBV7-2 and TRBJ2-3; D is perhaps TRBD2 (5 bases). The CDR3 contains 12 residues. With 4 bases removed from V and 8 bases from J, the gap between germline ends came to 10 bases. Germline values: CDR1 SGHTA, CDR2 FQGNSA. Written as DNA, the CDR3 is TGTGCCAGCAGCTCGAGGGTGGGTACGCAGTATTTT. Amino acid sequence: CASSSRVGTQYF.

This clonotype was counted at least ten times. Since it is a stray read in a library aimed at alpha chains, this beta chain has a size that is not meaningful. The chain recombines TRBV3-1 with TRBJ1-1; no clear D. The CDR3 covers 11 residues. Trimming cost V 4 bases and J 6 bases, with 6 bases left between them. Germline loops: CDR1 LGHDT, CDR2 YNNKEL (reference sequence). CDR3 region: CASSRAAEAFF. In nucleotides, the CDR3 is TGTGCCAGCAGCCGGGCGGCTGAAGCTTTCTTT.

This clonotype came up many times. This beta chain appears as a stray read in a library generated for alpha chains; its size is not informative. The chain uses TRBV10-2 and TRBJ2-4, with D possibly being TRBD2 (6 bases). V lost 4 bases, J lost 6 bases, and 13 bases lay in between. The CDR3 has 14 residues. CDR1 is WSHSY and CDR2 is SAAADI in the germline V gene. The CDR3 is CASSVGGAGNIQYF. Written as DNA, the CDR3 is TGCGCCAGCAGTGTTGGAGGGGCTGGAAACATTCAGTACTTC.

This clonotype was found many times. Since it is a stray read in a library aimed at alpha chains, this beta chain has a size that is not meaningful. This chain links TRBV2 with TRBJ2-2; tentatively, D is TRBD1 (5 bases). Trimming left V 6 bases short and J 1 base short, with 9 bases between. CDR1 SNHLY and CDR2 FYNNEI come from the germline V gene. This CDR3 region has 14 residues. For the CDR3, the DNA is TGTGCCAGCAGAAAGACAGTGAACACCGGGGAGCTGTTTTTT. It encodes CASRKTVNTGELFF.

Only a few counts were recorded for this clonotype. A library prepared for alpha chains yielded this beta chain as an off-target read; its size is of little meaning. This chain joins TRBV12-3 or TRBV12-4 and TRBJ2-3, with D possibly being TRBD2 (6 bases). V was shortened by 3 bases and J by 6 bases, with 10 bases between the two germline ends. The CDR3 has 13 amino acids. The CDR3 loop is CASSFGRRDTQYF. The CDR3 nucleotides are TGTGCCAGCAGTTTTGGGAGGAGGGATACGCAGTATTTT.

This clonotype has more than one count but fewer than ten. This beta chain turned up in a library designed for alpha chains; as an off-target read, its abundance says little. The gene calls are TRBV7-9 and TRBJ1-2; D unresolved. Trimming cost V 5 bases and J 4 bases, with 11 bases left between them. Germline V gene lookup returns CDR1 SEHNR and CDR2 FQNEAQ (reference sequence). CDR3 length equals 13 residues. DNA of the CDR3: TGTGCCAGCAGCCCCCCCGTTGTCTATGGCTACACCTTC. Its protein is CASSPPVVYGYTF. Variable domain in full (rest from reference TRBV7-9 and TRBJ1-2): DTGVSQNPRHKITKRGQNVTFRCDPISEHNRLYWYRQTLGQGPEFLTYFQNEAQLEKSRLLSDRFSAERPKGSFSTLEIQRTEQGDSAMYLCASSPPVVYGYTFGSGTRLTVV.

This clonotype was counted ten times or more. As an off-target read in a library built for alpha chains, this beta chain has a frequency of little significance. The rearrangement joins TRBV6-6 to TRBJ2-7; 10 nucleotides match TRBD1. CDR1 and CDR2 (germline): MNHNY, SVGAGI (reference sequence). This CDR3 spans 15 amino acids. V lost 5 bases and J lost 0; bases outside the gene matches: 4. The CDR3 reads CASSTRTGGSYEQYF. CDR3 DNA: TGTGCCAGCAGTACCAGGACAGGGGGCTCCTACGAGCAGTACTTC.

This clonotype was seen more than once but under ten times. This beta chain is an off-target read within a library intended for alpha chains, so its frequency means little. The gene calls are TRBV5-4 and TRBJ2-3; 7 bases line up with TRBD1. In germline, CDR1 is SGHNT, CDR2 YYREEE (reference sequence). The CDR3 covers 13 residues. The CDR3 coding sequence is TGTGCAAGCGAAGGGGGCGCTTCAGATACGCAGTATTTT. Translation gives CASEGGASDTQYF.

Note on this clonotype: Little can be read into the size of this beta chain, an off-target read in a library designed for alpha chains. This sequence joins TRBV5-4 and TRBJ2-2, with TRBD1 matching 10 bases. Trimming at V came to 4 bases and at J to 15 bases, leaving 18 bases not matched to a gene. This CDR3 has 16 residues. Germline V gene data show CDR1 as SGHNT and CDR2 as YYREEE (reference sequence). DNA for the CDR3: TGTGCCAGCAGCCAACGGGGACAGGGGAACACCGGGAAGATGTTTTTT. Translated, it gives CASSQRGQGNTGKMFF. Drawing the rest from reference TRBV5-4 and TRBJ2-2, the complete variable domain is ETGVTQSPTHLIKTRGQQVTLRCSSQSGHNTVSWYQQALGQGPQFIFQYYREEENGRGNFPPRFSGLQFPNYSSELNVNALELDDSALYLCASSQRGQGNTGKMFFGEGSRLTVL.

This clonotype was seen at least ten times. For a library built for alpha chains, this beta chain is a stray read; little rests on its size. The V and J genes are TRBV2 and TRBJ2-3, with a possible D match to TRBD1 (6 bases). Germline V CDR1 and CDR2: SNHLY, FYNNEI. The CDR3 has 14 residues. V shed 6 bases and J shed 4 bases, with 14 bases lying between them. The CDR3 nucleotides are TGTGCCAGCAGGGGCAGGGGTAGTGCAGATACGCAGTATTTT. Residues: CASRGRGSADTQYF.

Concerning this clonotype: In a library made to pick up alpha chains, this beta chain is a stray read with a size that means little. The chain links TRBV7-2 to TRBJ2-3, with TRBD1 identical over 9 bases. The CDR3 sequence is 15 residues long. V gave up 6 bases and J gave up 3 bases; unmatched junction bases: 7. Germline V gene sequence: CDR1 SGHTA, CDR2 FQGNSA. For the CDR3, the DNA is TGTGCCAGCAGTATACAGGGGGCTGCTACAGATACGCAGTATTTT. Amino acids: CASSIQGAATDTQYF.

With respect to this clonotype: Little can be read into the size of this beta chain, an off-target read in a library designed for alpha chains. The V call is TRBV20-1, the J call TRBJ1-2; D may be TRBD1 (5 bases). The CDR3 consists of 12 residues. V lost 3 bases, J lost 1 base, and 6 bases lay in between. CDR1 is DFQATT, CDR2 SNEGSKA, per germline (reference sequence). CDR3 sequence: CSARTVNYGYTF. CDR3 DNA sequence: TGCAGTGCTAGGACAGTTAACTATGGCTACACCTTC.

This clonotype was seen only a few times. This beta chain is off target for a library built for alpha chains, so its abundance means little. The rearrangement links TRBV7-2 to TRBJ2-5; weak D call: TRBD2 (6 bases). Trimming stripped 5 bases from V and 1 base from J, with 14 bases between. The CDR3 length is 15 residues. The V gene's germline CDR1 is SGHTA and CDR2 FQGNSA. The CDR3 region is CASSQGDSIQETQYF. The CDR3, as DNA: TGTGCCAGCAGCCAAGGGGACTCCATCCAAGAGACCCAGTACTTC.